This T cell receptor beta chain is from a study of OX40 agonist ivuxolimab in advanced cancers. Findings and caveats of the study: There were, on average, more expanded clones in CD8+ T cells than in CD4+.

Clones were sequenced by immunoSEQ multiplex PCR, and TCRdb holds only the in-frame ones, with some missing. This table has 65,000 to 100,000 clones, 70% to 85% appearing once. Comment on this clone: Its antigen is still unknown.

V was pared by 7 bases and J by 6 bases, with 17 bases of the junction left unmatched. The CDR3 length is 17 residues. Germline CDR1 MDHEN, CDR2 SYDVKM. The V call is TRBV28, the J call TRBJ2-7; 11 bases align to TRBD1. This material consisted of CD4+ or CD8+ T cells sorted from blood, taken in a trial of the OX40 agonist ivuxolimab. The receptor comes from an adult with an advanced solid tumor such as melanoma, head and neck, liver or kidney cancer. Written as DNA, the CDR3 is TGTGCCAGCACGACGTTTTACCACCGGGACAGGGGGGCCGAGCAGTACTTC. This codes for CASTTFYHRDRGAEQYF.